One and the same sample provided the 21 T cell receptor beta chains below, sequenced in a study of cytomegalovirus exposure and HLA in healthy donors. It was with 60 Vbeta and 13 Jbeta primers that the PCR ran. Sequenced by immunoSEQ multiplex PCR; TCRdb stores in-frame clones only, minus some. The data hold roughly 180,000 clones, with around 83% observed a single time. The sample consisted of PBMCs. These receptors were collected from a girl between 2 and 10 years old in good health and CMV-seropositive.

The rearrangement links TRBV19 to TRBJ1-5; D unclear. Trimming left V 3 bases short and J 7 bases short, with 22 bases between. The CDR3 totals 17 residues. Germline V gene lookup returns CDR1 LNHDA and CDR2 SQIVND (reference sequence). CDR3 DNA: TGTGCCAGTAGTATCGGGGTTGGCGGCAGTACTTTACAGCCCCAGCATTTT. It translates to CASSIGVGGSTLQPQHF.

The J gene is TRBJ1-1, the V gene TRBV6-5; no clear D gene. The CDR3 loop spans 12 amino acids. V was trimmed by 7 bases and J by 7 bases, leaving 13 bases between them. Germline CDR1 and CDR2: MNHEY and SVGAGI. The CDR3 protein is CASTGVGYEAFF. The CDR3 DNA is TGTGCCAGCACCGGGGTAGGCTATGAAGCTTTCTTT.

This clone came up once. This rearrangement joins TRBV29-1 to TRBJ2-1; TRBD2 agrees at 9 bases. CDR1 is SQVTM and CDR2 is ANQGSEA in the germline V gene. V lost 3 bases, J lost 7 bases, and 10 bases stayed unmatched. The length of the CDR3 is 15 residues. The CDR3 protein is CSVEGWRGGRNEQFF. The DNA for the CDR3 is TGCAGCGTTGAGGGTTGGCGGGGGGGCCGTAATGAGCAGTTCTTC.

This sequence joins TRBV30 and TRBJ1-2; 7 bases are a match to TRBD1. Trimming at V came to 4 bases and at J to 4 bases, leaving 6 bases not matched to a gene. The CDR3 extends over 13 amino acids. Germline assignment: CDR1 GTSNPN and CDR2 SVGIG (reference sequence). The CDR3 DNA sequence: TGTGCCTGGATGGAGGGGGCGAGCTATGGCTACACCTTC. This translates into CAWMEGASYGYTF.

In this sample, this clone turned up once. The genes are TRBV21-1 and TRBJ2-7; the DNA was not used to check the table's D call, TRBD2. TRBV21-1 is a pseudogene segment. The CDR3 is 11 residues long. CDR3 nucleotides: TGTGCCAGCAGCATACGGACTGAGCAGTACTTC. It yields the protein CASSIRTEQYF.

CDR3 nucleotide sequence: TGCGCCAGCAGCTTGGAAGGGGCCCGAAATTCACCCCTCCACTTT. Its protein product is CASSLEGARNSPLHF. The V and J genes are TRBV5-1 and TRBJ1-6, with D maybe TRBD1 (5 bases). Trimming cost V 0 bases and J 7 bases, with 11 bases left between them. The CDR3 is 15 amino acids. Germline V gene sequence: CDR1 SGHRS, CDR2 YFSETQ. Looking up the rest from reference TRBV5-1 and TRBJ1-6 gives the full variable domain: KAGVTQTPRYLIKTRGQQVTLSCSPISGHRSVSWYQQTPGQGLQFLFEYFSETQRNKGNFPGRFSGRQFSNSRSEMNVSTLELGDSALYLCASSLEGARNSPLHFGNGTRLTVT.

The chain carries TRBV7-9 and TRBJ2-5, with a weak D call TRBD1 (6 bases). V was shortened by 5 bases and J by 0 bases, with 13 bases between the two germline ends. The CDR3 has 15 amino acids. Germline V gives CDR1 SEHNR, CDR2 FQNEAQ (reference sequence). CDR3 amino acids: CASSHRDTYQETQYF. The CDR3 nucleotides read TGTGCCAGCAGCCACCGGGACACCTACCAAGAGACCCAGTACTTC.

The chain uses TRBV5-1 and TRBJ2-1; 10 bases are a match to TRBD2. Looked up from germline, CDR1 is SGHRS and CDR2 is YFSETQ. The CDR3 sequence is 15 residues long. The V segment lost 4 bases and the J segment 6 bases; nucleotides outside the gene matches: 7. The CDR3 region has the DNA TGCGCCAGCAGCACTGGACTAGCGGATATCAATGAGCAGTTCTTC. As protein: CASSTGLADINEQFF.

V and J are TRBV29-1 and TRBJ1-5; D is unresolved. Germline V gives CDR1 SQVTM, CDR2 ANQGSEA. The CDR3 spans 16 residues. V dropped 2 bases and J dropped 0 bases, with 14 bases sitting between them. The CDR3 DNA follows: TGCAGCGTTGAATACGGGATCCTTTATAGCAATCAGCCCCAGCATTTT. Translating it yields CSVEYGILYSNQPQHF.

V is TRBV7-9 and J is TRBJ2-1; 14 nucleotides line up with TRBD2. V trimming: 4 bases; J trimming: 7 bases; junction bases outside the gene matches: 9. CDR1 and CDR2 (germline): SEHNR, FQNEAQ (reference sequence). The CDR3 is 17 residues long. The CDR3 DNA reads as TGTGCCAGCAGCTCCCGAGGACTAGCGGGAGGTTGGAATGAGCAGTTCTTC. Encoded protein: CASSSRGLAGGWNEQFF.

The chain recombines TRBV5-1 with TRBJ2-1, with 9 bases lining up with TRBD2. The germline V gene encodes CDR1 SGHRS and CDR2 YFSETQ. Losses at the gene ends were 0 bases for V and 3 bases for J; bases not matched to a gene: 7. The CDR3 extends over 17 amino acids. The CDR3 DNA follows: TGCGCCAGCAGCTTGGGACTAGCGGAACCCGACTACAATGAGCAGTTCTTC. Translated: CASSLGLAEPDYNEQFF.

V gene TRBV5-4 combines with J gene TRBJ2-5, with D possibly TRBD1 on 5 matching bases. CDR1 is SGHNT, CDR2 YYREEE, per germline (reference sequence). The CDR3 covers 14 residues. Trimming shortened V by 3 bases and J by 3 bases, and 12 bases separated the two germline ends. The CDR3 DNA sequence: TGTGCCAGCAGCTCCTGGACACAAAAAGAGACCCAGTACTTC. Its protein product is CASSSWTQKETQYF.

The rearrangement uses TRBV11-2 and TRBJ2-7, with TRBD2 identical over 12 bases. The ends lost 8 bases at V and 6 bases at J; junction bases unmatched: 20. CDR1 and CDR2 from the germline V gene are SGHAT and FQNNGV. This CDR3 has 18 residues. The CDR3 sequence is CASGRKTSGSSGNCEQYF. CDR3 in DNA: TGTGCCAGCGGACGCAAGACTAGCGGGAGTTCGGGTAACTGCGAGCAGTACTTC.

V usage is TRBV7-8 and J usage is TRBJ2-7; weak D call: TRBD2 (6 bases). Germline V gene lookup returns CDR1 SGHVS and CDR2 FQNEAQ. The V end lost 3 bases, the J end lost 0 bases, and 6 bases lay between the germline ends. This CDR3 is 13 amino acids long. The CDR3 region is CASSFGSSYEQYF. The CDR3 region has the DNA TGTGCCAGCAGCTTCGGGAGCTCCTACGAGCAGTACTTC. Full variable domain (remainder filled in from reference TRBV7-8 and TRBJ2-7): GAGVSQSPRYKVAKRGQDVALRCDPISGHVSLFWYQQALGQGPEFLTYFQNEAQLDKSGLPSDRFFAERPEGSVSTLKIQRTQQEDSAVYLCASSFGSSYEQYFGPGTRLTVT.

The chain couples TRBV5-8 to TRBJ1-1; tentatively, D is TRBD1 (5 bases). Germline lookup yields CDR1 SGHTS and CDR2 YDEGEE. V lost 0 bases and J 9 bases, leaving 12 bases between the germline ends. This CDR3 has 13 residues. The CDR3 protein is CASSLGQRSQAFF. The CDR3 nucleotides are TGTGCCAGCAGCTTGGGACAGCGAAGCCAAGCTTTCTTT.

The gene calls are TRBV2 and TRBJ1-2, with 11 bases that match TRBD1. The CDR3 contains 13 residues. CDR1 is SNHLY and CDR2 is FYNNEI in the germline V gene. Trimming removed 6 bases from V and 8 bases from J; junction bases left unmatched: 5. The CDR3 DNA sequence: TGTGCCAGCAGGGACAGGGGGCGGAACGGCTACACCTTC. This encodes CASRDRGRNGYTF.

The J gene is TRBJ2-5, the V gene TRBV29-1; the match to TRBD2 covers 8 bases. The DNA end lines up better with TRBJ2-7; the J call may be wrong. CDR1 and CDR2 (germline): SQVTM, ANQGSEA. The CDR3 runs to 12 residues. CDR3 nucleotide sequence: TGCAGCGTTCGCGGGGGGACCTACGAGCAGTACTTC. Residues: CSVRGGTYEQYF.

This rearrangement joins TRBV5-1 to TRBJ2-1; 9 bases map to TRBD1. After removal of 3 bases from V and 1 base from J, the junction contained 14 bases not matched to a gene. Looked up from germline, CDR1 is SGHRS and CDR2 is YFSETQ. There are 19 residues in the CDR3. CDR3 protein: CASSSPRDRAPRSYNEQFF. Here the CDR3 DNA reads TGCGCCAGCAGCTCCCCCCGGGACAGGGCCCCGAGGTCCTACAATGAGCAGTTCTTC. The entire variable domain, with the rest obtained from reference TRBV5-1 and TRBJ2-1, is as follows: KAGVTQTPRYLIKTRGQQVTLSCSPISGHRSVSWYQQTPGQGLQFLFEYFSETQRNKGNFPGRFSGRQFSNSRSEMNVSTLELGDSALYLCASSSPRDRAPRSYNEQFFGPGTRLTVL.

This clone was counted only a few times. This chain joins TRBV6-1 and TRBJ2-7, with 7 positions matching TRBD1. The CDR3 contains 14 residues. The ends lost 6 bases at V and 5 bases at J; junction bases unmatched: 10. The germline V gene encodes CDR1 MNHNS and CDR2 SASEGT. The CDR3 region is CASSIDLDRDEQYF. The DNA for the CDR3 is TGTGCCAGCAGCATCGACCTCGACAGGGACGAGCAGTACTTC.

The chain is built from TRBV11-2 and TRBJ1-2, with 7 bases fitting TRBD1. Germline lookup yields CDR1 SGHAT and CDR2 FQNNGV. This CDR3 contains 14 residues. Trimming cost V 5 bases and J 7 bases; bases outside gene matches: 10. In DNA form, the CDR3 reads TGTGCCAGCAGCCAAGAGGGGGCACGGACTGGCTACACCTTC. This encodes CASSQEGARTGYTF.

V and J are TRBV6-1 and TRBJ2-1, with TRBD2 matching 9 bases. Germline CDR1 and CDR2: MNHNS and SASEGT. V shed 2 bases, J shed 7 bases, and the junction held 9 bases outside the gene matches. The CDR3 length is 16 residues. The DNA of the CDR3 is TGTGCCAGCAGTGAATTTCTAGCGGGGAGAGGTAATGAGCAGTTCTTC. Translating gives CASSEFLAGRGNEQFF.